The 18 T cell receptor beta chains presented below share a single source sample, sequenced in a study of blood T cell repertoires in COVID-19. Generated by immunoSEQ multiplex PCR, the TCRdb table keeps only in-frame clones and is missing some. The repertoire holds about 42,000 clones, about 75% seen once, with more than 7.5% in the top ten. Sequencing was carried out using peripheral blood. These receptors were taken from a man aged 65 to 85 with active or convalescent COVID-19.

The rearrangement joins TRBV5-1 to TRBJ1-3; D gene uncertain. From germline, CDR1 is SGHRS and CDR2 YFSETQ. CDR3 length equals 18 residues. The V gene lost 4 bases and the J gene lost 0 bases, with 20 bases spanning the gap. The CDR3 DNA follows: TGCGCCAGCAGCCTCACCTCCCCAGAGCACTACTCTGGAAACACCATATATTTT. Residues: CASSLTSPEHYSGNTIYF. Using reference TRBV5-1 and TRBJ1-3 for the parts outside the CDR3, the full variable domain is KAGVTQTPRYLIKTRGQQVTLSCSPISGHRSVSWYQQTPGQGLQFLFEYFSETQRNKGNFPGRFSGRQFSNSRSEMNVSTLELGDSALYLCASSLTSPEHYSGNTIYFGEGSWLTVV.

The gene calls are TRBV12-5 and TRBJ1-6; D gene uncertain. V was pared by 4 bases and J by 4 bases, with 5 bases between. Germline V lookup: CDR1 LGHNT, CDR2 FRNRAP. This CDR3 contains 13 residues. DNA of the CDR3: TGTGCTAGTGGTTCCGGGTATAATTCACCCCTCCACTTT. This gives the protein CASGSGYNSPLHF.

The rearrangement uses TRBV5-4 and TRBJ2-5, with 7 bases identical to TRBD1. The V and J ends lost 4 bases and 2 bases, in that order; junction bases with no gene match: 5. Germline-derived CDR1 and CDR2 are SGHNT and YYREEE (reference sequence). The CDR3 sequence is 14 residues long. The CDR3 reads CASSLPGQQETQYF. CDR3 coding DNA: TGTGCCAGCAGCCTACCGGGACAGCAAGAGACCCAGTACTTC.

Turning to this clone: Additional DNA sequences in this sample encode the identical CDR3. The chain carries TRBV9 and TRBJ1-6; TRBD1 aligns across 8 bases. From germline, CDR1 is SGDLS and CDR2 YYNGEE. Unmatched junction bases numbered 3, after V lost 3 bases and J lost 7 bases. CDR3 length: 14 amino acids. The CDR3 bases are TGTGCCAGCAGCGCCCGACAGGGGAATTCACCCCTCCACTTT. Encoded protein: CASSARQGNSPLHF. The full variable domain, completed using reference TRBV9 and TRBJ1-6, is DSGVTQTPKHLITATGQRVTLRCSPRSGDLSVYWYQQSLDQGLQFLIQYYNGEERAKGNILERFSAQQFPDLHSELNLSSLELGDSALYFCASSARQGNSPLHFGNGTRLTVT.

The chain combines TRBV6-5 with TRBJ2-3; 13 bases line up with TRBD2. The germline gives CDR1 MNHEY, CDR2 SVGAGI. After removal of 2 bases from V and 8 bases from J, the junction contained 7 bases not matched to a gene. The CDR3 loop spans 16 amino acids. CDR3 sequence: CASSYGLAGALGTQYF. The DNA of the CDR3 is TGTGCCAGCAGTTACGGACTAGCGGGGGCCTTAGGTACGCAGTATTTT.

The chain has TRBV19 and TRBJ2-3; 9 bases fit TRBD2. The CDR3 runs to 15 residues. Germline V gene sequence: CDR1 LNHDA, CDR2 SQIVND (reference sequence). V was clipped by 10 bases and J by 6 bases; unmatched bases: 14. CDR3 DNA: TGTGCCACCGCCCTGATGAGCGGGGGGTCGGATACGCAGTATTTT. Translation gives CATALMSGGSDTQYF.

This chain uses TRBV11-2 with TRBJ2-5; TRBD2 matches 9 bases. After removal of 3 bases from V and 0 bases from J, the junction contained 8 bases not matched to a gene. The germline gives CDR1 SGHAT, CDR2 FQNNGV. CDR3 length: 17 amino acids. This CDR3 is CASSFLAGGLDQETQYF. For the CDR3, the DNA is TGTGCCAGCAGCTTTCTGGCGGGGGGGCTAGACCAAGAGACCCAGTACTTC.

The V call is TRBV5-1, the J call TRBJ2-7; a weak D match, TRBD2 (6 bases). The CDR3 is 16 amino acids. Germline values: CDR1 SGHRS, CDR2 YFSETQ. V lost 3 bases and J 2 bases, leaving 18 bases between the germline ends. CDR3 in DNA: TGCGCCAGCAGCTCGAGAGGGGAGGTGTATACCTACGAGCAGTACTTC. This gives the protein CASSSRGEVYTYEQYF. Filled out from reference TRBV5-1 and TRBJ2-7, the complete variable domain reads KAGVTQTPRYLIKTRGQQVTLSCSPISGHRSVSWYQQTPGQGLQFLFEYFSETQRNKGNFPGRFSGRQFSNSRSEMNVSTLELGDSALYLCASSSRGEVYTYEQYFGPGTRLTVT.

This rearrangement joins TRBV7-7 to TRBJ2-1, with 12 bases matching TRBD2. With V trimmed by 0 bases and J by 10 bases, 7 bases remained unmatched. The CDR3 consists of 16 residues. Per germline, CDR1 SSHAT and CDR2 FNYEAQ (reference sequence). CDR3 protein: CASSLALTSGGIEQFF. The CDR3 DNA reads TGTGCCAGCAGCTTAGCTTTGACTAGCGGGGGAATCGAGCAGTTCTTC.

This clone was counted once. The gene calls are TRBV2 and TRBJ1-2; TRBD1 is a possible D gene (5 bases). The germline V gene has CDR1 SNHLY and CDR2 FYNNEI. The CDR3 is 15 amino acids. Trimming stripped 2 bases from V and 0 bases from J, with 10 bases between. CDR3 loop: CASSETGLTNYGYTF. The CDR3 coding sequence is TGTGCCAGCAGTGAAACGGGACTCACTAACTATGGCTACACCTTC.

The chain couples TRBV6-6 to TRBJ2-1; the D gene is possibly TRBD2 (7 bases). CDR1 is MNHNY and CDR2 is SVGAGI in the germline V gene (reference sequence). This CDR3 has 15 residues. V shed 4 bases and J shed 5 bases, with 15 bases lying between them. The CDR3 sequence is CASSWGGRTDNEQFF. CDR3 sequence (DNA): TGTGCCAGCAGTTGGGGGGGCAGGACTGACAATGAGCAGTTCTTC.

This clone has just a few counts. This chain uses TRBV6-2 or TRBV6-3 with TRBJ2-7, with TRBD1 matching 9 bases. Losses at the gene ends were 5 bases for V and 3 bases for J; bases not matched to a gene: 11. This CDR3 contains 16 residues. From germline, CDR1 is MNHEY and CDR2 SVGEGT. Here the CDR3 reads CASSLPPDRGGYEQYF. The CDR3 DNA reads TGTGCCAGCAGTCTACCCCCTGACAGGGGGGGCTACGAGCAGTACTTC.

The rearrangement uses TRBV2 and TRBJ1-5, with D possibly TRBD1 on 5 matching bases. Trimming pared 2 bases from V and 6 bases from J, leaving 17 bases between. CDR3 length: 16 amino acids. Germline V gene lookup returns CDR1 SNHLY and CDR2 FYNNEI. CDR3 loop: CASSETDPRVPQPQHF. Here the CDR3 DNA reads TGTGCCAGCAGTGAAACGGATCCCAGGGTTCCTCAGCCCCAGCATTTT.

The genes are TRBV10-3 and TRBJ1-1, with 7 bases aligning to TRBD1. The V gene end was trimmed by 1 base and the J gene end by 4 bases; junction bases not matched to a gene: 3. Germline CDR1 reads ENHRY; CDR2 reads SYGVKD. The CDR3 covers 14 residues. CDR3 protein: CAISEYRGGTEAFF. The DNA for the CDR3 is TGTGCCATCAGTGAGTACAGGGGAGGCACTGAAGCTTTCTTT.

The chain carries TRBV7-9 and TRBJ1-6, with D perhaps matching TRBD1 (6 bases). Germline CDR1 and CDR2: SEHNR and FQNEAQ (reference sequence). V was shortened by 2 bases and J by 6 bases, with 11 bases between the two germline ends. CDR3 size: 15 residues. CDR3: CASSLTGTSNSPLHF. DNA of the CDR3: TGTGCCAGCAGCTTAACCGGGACATCTAATTCACCCCTCCACTTT. The variable domain in full, with the rest retrieved from reference TRBV7-9 and TRBJ1-6, is DTGVSQNPRHKITKRGQNVTFRCDPISEHNRLYWYRQTLGQGPEFLTYFQNEAQLEKSRLLSDRFSAERPKGSFSTLEIQRTEQGDSAMYLCASSLTGTSNSPLHFGNGTRLTVT.

This rearrangement joins TRBV28 to TRBJ2-2, with 9 positions matching TRBD1. Trimming removed 6 bases from V and 1 base from J; junction bases left unmatched: 3. The germline CDR1 and CDR2 sequences are MDHEN and SYDVKM. The length of the CDR3 is 15 residues. In DNA form, the CDR3 reads TGTGCCAGCAGCTCGGGACAGGGGAACACCGGGGAGCTGTTTTTT. It translates to CASSSGQGNTGELFF.

This clone was observed once. The chain is built from TRBV5-1 and TRBJ2-3; 7 bases are a match to TRBD1. This CDR3 has 14 residues. The ends lost 5 bases at V and 1 base at J; junction bases unmatched: 4. Germline lookup yields CDR1 SGHRS and CDR2 YFSETQ. CDR3 in amino acids: CASSAGQGTDTQYF. The CDR3 nucleotides are TGCGCCAGCAGTGCTGGACAGGGCACAGATACGCAGTATTTT.

This rearrangement joins TRBV24-1 to TRBJ2-5; D is unresolved. This CDR3 has 13 amino acids. V lost 4 bases and J lost 0, with 5 bases in between. Germline values: CDR1 KGHDR, CDR2 SFDVKD. The CDR3 reads CATSERNQETQYF. DNA for the CDR3: TGTGCCACCAGTGAGCGTAACCAAGAGACCCAGTACTTC.